Only a few counts were recorded for the clone carrying this T cell receptor (beta chain). Its antigen is unknown. Specified treatment: roughly ten-day PBMC culture with coronavirus spike peptide pools or control peptides (ViraFEST assay). Positive tests by PCR, dated March to December 2020, predated US Alpha, Beta and Delta variants. The V gene lost 5 bases and the J gene lost 5 bases, with 17 bases spanning the gap. Germline assignment: CDR1 MNHEY and CDR2 SMNVEV (reference sequence). The CDR3 is 15 amino acids. This entry comes from a study of vaccination and CD4 T cells after COVID-19. Overall study: Recovered-phase convalescent patients showed SARS-CoV-2 positivity by nasal swab PCR; nine were mild, one severe. The study drew post-COVID samples a median roughly 110 days after diagnosis (range 35 to 161). Spike peptides, overlapping and drawn from SARS-CoV-2, HCoV-NL63, HCoV-OC43 and HCoV-229E, were used to stimulate cells.

The assay that was used to sequence DNA from cultured CD4+ T cells was the Oncomine TCR Beta short-read assay. From the PCR reads, TCRdb called clonotypes with MiXCR, one entry per CDR3 protein. Of under 20,000 distinct CDR3 sequences in the sample, around two fifths are singletons; the top ten hold over 6%. The sample was CD4+ T cells from blood, cultured in vitro, taken after SARS-CoV-2 vaccination. The TCR sequence derives from a human donor who had recovered from COVID-19. The chain uses TRBV27 and TRBJ2-3, with D maybe TRBD1 (5 bases). The CDR3 reads CASSPTSRRGDTQYF. CDR3 coding DNA: TGTGCCAGCAGTCCGACCTCGCGTAGGGGAGATACGCAGTATTTT.